This TCR beta chain originates from a study of cytotoxic CD8 clonotypes in ibrutinib-treated CLL. Study overall: Overall, roughly 25 responses were partial and 2 complete; following median around 68 months, around 15 patients stayed remitted and 12 progressed.

This CDR3 has 17 amino acids. Trimming left V 3 bases short and J 4 bases short, with 18 bases between. CDR1 and CDR2 (germline): LNHDA, SQIVND (reference sequence). A 1 in 200,000 to 1 in 1 million T cell depth was the sequencing target. Profiled with immunoSEQ multiplex PCR; TCRdb holds only in-frame clones, not every one. The table has approximately 130,000 clones, less than 90% seen once; the top ten hold about 3.5%. This TCR was sampled from a human donor with chronic lymphocytic leukemia. The material sequenced was PBMCs, taken after 24 months of ibrutinib treatment. J is TRBJ2-2 and V is TRBV19, with a weak D call TRBD2 (6 bases). CDR3 sequence (DNA): TGTGCCAGTAGTATCTTCCGGACCGGGCGGGGCACCGGGGAGCTGTTTTTT. It is translated as CASSIFRTGRGTGELFF.